Sequencing of this T cell receptor beta chain was carried out in a study of shared clonotypes between healthy human individuals. The assay used deep level. Sequencing was performed with immunoSEQ multiplex PCR; in TCRdb, only in-frame clones are kept and a portion is missing. Among some 2,000,000 clones listed, approximately 94% were seen once. The V gene's germline CDR1 is SGHVS and CDR2 FNYEAQ. The germline V and J ends were trimmed by 1 base and 9 bases, with 17 bases remaining between them. The CDR3 is 15 residues long. As regards this clone: The target antigen is unknown.

Whole-study results and caveats: Although depth was large, rarefaction showed that sequencing of the sorted subsets was incomplete.

Sequencing input: naive CD4+ T cells sorted from blood. Specified subset: CD45RA+ positively selected. The V and J genes are TRBV7-6 and TRBJ2-3; D is tentatively TRBD1 or TRBD2 (7 bases each). The sequence was obtained from a man between 18 and 29 years old in good health. As DNA, the CDR3 is TGTGCCAGCAGCTTAGAGAGGGGAGGGGGCTTAACGCAGTATTTT. This sequence encodes CASSLERGGGLTQYF.